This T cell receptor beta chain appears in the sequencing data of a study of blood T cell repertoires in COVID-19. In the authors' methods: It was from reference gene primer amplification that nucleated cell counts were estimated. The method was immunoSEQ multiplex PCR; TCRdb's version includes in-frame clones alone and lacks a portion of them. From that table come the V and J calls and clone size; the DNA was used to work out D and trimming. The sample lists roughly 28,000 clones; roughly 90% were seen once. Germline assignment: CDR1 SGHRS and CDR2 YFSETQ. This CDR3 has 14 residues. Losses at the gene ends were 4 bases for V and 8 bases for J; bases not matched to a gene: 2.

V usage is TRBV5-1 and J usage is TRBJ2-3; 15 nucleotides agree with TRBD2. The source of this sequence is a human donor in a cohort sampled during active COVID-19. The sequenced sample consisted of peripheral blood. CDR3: CASSPGLAGGTQYF. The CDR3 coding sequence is TGCGCCAGCAGCCCGGGACTAGCGGGGGGTACGCAGTATTTT.